This T cell receptor (beta chain) stems from a study of memory CD4+ T cells and cytomegalovirus serostatus. Study overall: This sample comes from healthy Belgian adults, 9 CMV seropositive, roughly 22 seronegative.

As for this clone: One end of the junction is discordant with germline, which a read error may explain.

The CDR3 spans 14 residues. The germline CDR1 and CDR2 sequences are SSHAT and FNYEAQ (reference sequence). The sort gate was single viable CD3+CD4+CD8-CD45RO+ cells for memory CD4+ T cells. CMV serostatus came from serum IgG against pp150, pp28, p38, p52. This table comes from immunoSEQ multiplex PCR, and its TCRdb copy is limited to in-frame clones, with some not included. The table has 50,000 to 60,000 clones, 65% to 80% seen once. The clonotype was recovered from an adult in good health and CMV-seropositive. The chain employs TRBV7-7 and TRBJ2-1; possibly TRBD1 for D (6 bases). Sequenced: memory CD4+ T cells from blood. CDR3 DNA: TGTGCTAGCAGCAGGGGCTATCTACGCGATGAGCAGTTCTTC. Protein: CASSRGYLRDEQFF.